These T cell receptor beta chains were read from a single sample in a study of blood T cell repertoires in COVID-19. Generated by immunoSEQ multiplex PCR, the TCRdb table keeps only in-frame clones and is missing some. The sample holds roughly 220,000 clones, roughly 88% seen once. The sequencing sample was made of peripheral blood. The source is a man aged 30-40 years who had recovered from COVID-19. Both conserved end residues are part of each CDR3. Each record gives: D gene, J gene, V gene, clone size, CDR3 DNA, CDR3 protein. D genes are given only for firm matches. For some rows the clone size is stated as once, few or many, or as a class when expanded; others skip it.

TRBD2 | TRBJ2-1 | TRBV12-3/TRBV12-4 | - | TGTGCCAGCAGTTCCTCTAGCGGGGATGAGCAGTTCTTC | CASSSSSGDEQFF
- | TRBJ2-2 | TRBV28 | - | TGTGCCAGCAGTTTGTTTACGGGACACAACACCGGGGAGCTGTTTTTT | CASSLFTGHNTGELFF
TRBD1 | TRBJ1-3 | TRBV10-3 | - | TGTGCCATCACGGACAGGGACGTTAATGGAAACACCATATATTTT | CAITDRDVNGNTIYF
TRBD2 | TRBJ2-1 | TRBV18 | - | TGTGCCAGCTCACCGCCTAGCGGGGGTACACACAATGAGCAGTTCTTC | CASSPPSGGTHNEQFF
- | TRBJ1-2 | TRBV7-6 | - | TGTGCCAGCAGCTTTTCCCCCCTACAGGGTGCTAACTATGGCTACACCTTC | CASSFSPLQGANYGYTF
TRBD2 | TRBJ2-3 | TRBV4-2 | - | TGTGCCAGCAGCTGGACCTCTAGCGGAAGCACAGATACGCAGTATTTT | CASSWTSSGSTDTQYF
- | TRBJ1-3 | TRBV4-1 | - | TGCGCCAGCAGCTATTACACAGAGTCTGGAAACACCATATATTTT | CASSYYTESGNTIYF
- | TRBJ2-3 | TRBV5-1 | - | TGCGCCAGCAGCTTGCAGTATGCCGATACGCAGTATTTT | CASSLQYADTQYF
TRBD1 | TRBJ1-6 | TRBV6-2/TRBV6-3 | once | TGTGCCAGCAGTTCTCGGACAGGGTGGCATTCACCCCTCCACTTT | CASSSRTGWHSPLHF
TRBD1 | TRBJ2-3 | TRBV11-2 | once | TGTGCCAGCAGATGGCGGGACAGGGGAAGCACAGATACGCAGTATTTT | CASRWRDRGSTDTQYF
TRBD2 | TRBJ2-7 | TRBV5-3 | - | TGTGCCAGAAGCTCACTAGCGGGGGGGCCTAACGAGCAGTACTTC | CARSSLAGGPNEQYF
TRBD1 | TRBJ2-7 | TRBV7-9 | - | TGTGCCAGCAGCTCGGGACAGAATCACGAGCAGTACTTC | CASSSGQNHEQYF
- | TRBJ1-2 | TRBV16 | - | TGTGCCAGCAGCCAATATTTGGGAGCCAACTATGGCTACACCTTC | CASSQYLGANYGYTF
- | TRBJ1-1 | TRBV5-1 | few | TGCGCCAGCAGCCCCCAAAGCAGGGGAAACACTGAAGCTTTCTTT | CASSPQSRGNTEAFF
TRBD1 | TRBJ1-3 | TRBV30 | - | TGTGCCTGGAGGCCCTGGGACAGGGCGGCTGGAAACACCATATATTTT | CAWRPWDRAAGNTIYF
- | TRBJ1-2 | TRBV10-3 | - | TGTGCCATGTGGACACCCTATGGCTACACCTTC | CAMWTPYGYTF
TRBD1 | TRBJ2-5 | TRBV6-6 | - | TGTGCCAGCACCCTACAGGGGCTGGGAGAGACCCAGTACTTC | CASTLQGLGETQYF
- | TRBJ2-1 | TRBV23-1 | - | TGCGCCAGCACCCGGGGGGACACTTACTCCTACAATGAGCAGTTCTTC | CASTRGDTYSYNEQFF
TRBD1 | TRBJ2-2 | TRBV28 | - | TGTGCCAGCAGGTACACAGGGGGATTGACCGGGGAGCTGTTTTTT | CASRYTGGLTGELFF
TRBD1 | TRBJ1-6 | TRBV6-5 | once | TGTGCCAGCAACCTAAGACAGGGGGCAGGTTCACCCCTCCACTTT | CASNLRQGAGSPLHF
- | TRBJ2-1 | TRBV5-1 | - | TGCGCCAGCAGCTTGGTCATACCTGGACAGCAAAATGAGCAGTTCTTC | CASSLVIPGQQNEQFF